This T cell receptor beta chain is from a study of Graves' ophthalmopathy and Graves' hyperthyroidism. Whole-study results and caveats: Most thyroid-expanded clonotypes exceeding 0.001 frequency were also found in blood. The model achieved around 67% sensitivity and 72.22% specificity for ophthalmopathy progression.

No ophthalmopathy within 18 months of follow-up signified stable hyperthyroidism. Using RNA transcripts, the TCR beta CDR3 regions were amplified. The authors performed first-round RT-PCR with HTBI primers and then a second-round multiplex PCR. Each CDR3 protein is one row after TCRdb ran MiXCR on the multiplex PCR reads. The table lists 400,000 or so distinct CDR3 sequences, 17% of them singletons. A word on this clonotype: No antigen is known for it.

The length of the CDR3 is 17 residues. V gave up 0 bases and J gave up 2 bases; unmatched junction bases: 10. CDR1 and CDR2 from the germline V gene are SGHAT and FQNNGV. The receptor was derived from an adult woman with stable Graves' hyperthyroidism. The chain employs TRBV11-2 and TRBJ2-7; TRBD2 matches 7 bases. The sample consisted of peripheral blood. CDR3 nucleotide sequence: TGTGCCAGCAGCTTAGAGTACGGGAGGAGTCCGACCTACGAGCAGTACTTC. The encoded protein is CASSLEYGRSPTYEQYF.